This TCR beta chain was captured in a study of response to subunit inactivated influenza vaccine. Study-wide results and caveats: The study's authors posited that every seasonal influenza vaccination enlists few new T cells.

TCRdb reprocessed the RT-PCR reads via MiXCR and lists one record per CDR3 protein. The table records approximately 490,000 distinct CDR3 sequences, more than 7% of them present only once. Looked up from germline, CDR1 is SGHTA and CDR2 is FQGNSA. V shed 4 bases and J 4 bases; nucleotides not matched to a gene: 5. This CDR3 spans 16 amino acids. Concerning this clonotype itself: Its matching antigen is unknown.

The sequence came from a man aged 50 to 69 who received an inactivated influenza vaccine. The chain couples TRBV7-2 to TRBJ2-5, with 14 positions matching TRBD2. This material consisted of PBMCs from blood, taken around 25 months after vaccination. The CDR3 sequence: CASSSLTSGGAETQYF. The CDR3 DNA sequence: TGTGCCAGCAGCTCGTTGACTAGCGGGGGGGCAGAGACCCAGTACTTC.